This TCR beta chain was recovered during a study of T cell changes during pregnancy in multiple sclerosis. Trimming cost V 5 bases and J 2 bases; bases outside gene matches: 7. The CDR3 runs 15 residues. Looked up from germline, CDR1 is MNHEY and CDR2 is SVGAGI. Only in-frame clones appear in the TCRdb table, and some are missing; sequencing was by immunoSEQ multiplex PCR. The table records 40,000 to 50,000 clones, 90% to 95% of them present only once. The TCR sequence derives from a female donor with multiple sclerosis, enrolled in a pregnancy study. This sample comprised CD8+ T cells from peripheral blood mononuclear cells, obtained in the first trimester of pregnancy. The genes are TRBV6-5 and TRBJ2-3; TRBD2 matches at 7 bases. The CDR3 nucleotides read TGTGCCAGCAGTCTTTCCGGGACTAACACAGATACGCAGTATTTT. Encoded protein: CASSLSGTNTDTQYF.